Shown below are 23 T cell receptor beta chains from a single sample sequenced in a study of cytomegalovirus exposure and HLA in healthy donors. Profiled with immunoSEQ multiplex PCR; TCRdb holds only in-frame clones, not every one. The sample shows 95,000 to 150,000 clones, over 75% of them seen only once. The sample consisted of PBMCs. The receptor set was obtained from a woman in her 30s in good health and CMV-seronegative.

This chain links TRBV4-1 with TRBJ1-5; D perhaps matches TRBD1 (6 bases). Germline values: CDR1 MGHRA, CDR2 YSYEKL. The CDR3 totals 18 residues. Trimming took off 4 bases at V and 0 bases at J, with 19 bases between the two ends. This CDR3 is CASSLTHSQGYSNQPQHF. CDR3 nucleotide sequence: TGCGCCAGCAGCCTAACCCACAGTCAGGGGTATAGCAATCAGCCCCAGCATTTT.

The chain uses TRBV4-1 and TRBJ2-7; a possible D gene is TRBD2 (5 bases). V shed 0 bases and J shed 2 bases, with 17 bases lying between them. CDR3 length equals 17 residues. Per germline, CDR1 MGHRA and CDR2 YSYEKL. For the CDR3, the DNA is TGCGCCAGCAGCCAAGAAGCCGACTCTAGCCAAACCTACGAGCAGTACTTC. As protein: CASSQEADSSQTYEQYF.

This clone has a single count. The CDR3 spells CASSTSGGARETQYF. The DNA of the CDR3 is TGTGCCAGCAGCACTAGCGGGGGGGCCCGGGAGACCCAGTACTTC. The rearrangement links TRBV9 to TRBJ2-5; 13 nucleotides match TRBD2. CDR1 and CDR2 from the germline V gene are SGDLS and YYNGEE. This CDR3 region has 15 residues. V lost 4 bases, J lost 5 bases, and 5 bases stayed unmatched.

The chain is built from TRBV7-2 and TRBJ1-5; no reliable D call. Germline loops: CDR1 SGHTA, CDR2 FQGNSA. Trimming cost V 2 bases and J 5 bases, with 7 bases left between them. CDR3 length: 13 residues. CDR3 DNA sequence: TGTGCCAGCAGCTTACAGGAAGATCAGCCCCAGCATTTT. This encodes CASSLQEDQPQHF.

The rearrangement joins TRBV10-2 to TRBJ2-7; 9 bases are shared with TRBD1. V gave up 0 bases and J gave up 4 bases; unmatched junction bases: 1. Germline CDR1 and CDR2: WSHSY and SAAADI. CDR3 length: 14 amino acids. CDR3 coding DNA: TGCGCCAGCAGTGAGTCGGGACAGGGTTACGAGCAGTACTTC. Its protein product is CASSESGQGYEQYF.

The V and J genes are TRBV30 and TRBJ2-1; 15 nucleotides line up with TRBD2. The CDR3 spans 15 residues. The germline V gene has CDR1 GTSNPN and CDR2 SVGIG (reference sequence). Trimming cost V 1 base and J 15 bases; bases outside gene matches: 10. Here the CDR3 reads CAWSEGLAGGFDRFF. In DNA form, the CDR3 reads TGTGCCTGGAGTGAGGGACTAGCGGGGGGCTTTGACAGGTTCTTC.

This clone is a singleton in its sample. The chain couples TRBV6-5 to TRBJ2-2; no reliable D call. The CDR3 spans 14 residues. V was pared by 2 bases and J by 8 bases, with 12 bases between. Looked up from germline, CDR1 is MNHEY and CDR2 is SVGAGI. The CDR3 sequence is CASSYSDSSGELFF. The CDR3 region has the DNA TGTGCCAGCAGTTACAGTGACTCTTCTGGGGAGCTGTTTTTT.

The chain combines TRBV5-5 with TRBJ1-6; D is ambiguous. Per germline, CDR1 SGHKS and CDR2 YYEKEE (reference sequence). The CDR3 covers 15 residues. The germline V and J ends were trimmed by 4 bases and 0 bases, with 8 bases remaining between them. CDR3 DNA sequence: TGTGCCAGCAGCCCCTCGGGCTCCTATAATTCACCCCTCCACTTT. Translating gives CASSPSGSYNSPLHF.

This chain uses TRBV9 with TRBJ1-2, with no clear D. Trimming left V 1 base short and J 2 bases short, with 12 bases between. Looked up from germline, CDR1 is SGDLS and CDR2 is YYNGEE. This CDR3 contains 15 residues. The CDR3 sequence: CASSVIPAGNYGYTF. The CDR3 DNA sequence: TGTGCCAGCAGCGTAATCCCAGCAGGCAACTATGGCTACACCTTC.

Only one count was recorded for this clone. This sequence joins TRBV7-3 and TRBJ2-7; TRBD1 is a possible D gene (6 bases). V lost 4 bases to trimming and J lost 6 bases, with 13 bases between them. CDR3 length: 13 amino acids. In germline, CDR1 is SGHTA, CDR2 FQGTGA. The CDR3 protein is CASSSSTGFEQYF. The CDR3 nucleotides are TGTGCCAGCAGCTCGTCCACAGGGTTCGAGCAGTACTTC.

This rearrangement joins TRBV9 to TRBJ2-7; a possible D gene is TRBD2 (6 bases). Trimming left V 0 bases short and J 6 bases short, with 16 bases between. This CDR3 has 15 amino acids. Germline values: CDR1 SGDLS, CDR2 YYNGEE. The CDR3 loop reads CASSVERGEAVEQYF. Written as DNA, the CDR3 is TGTGCCAGCAGCGTAGAAAGAGGGGAGGCGGTCGAGCAGTACTTC. Complete variable domain (other parts from reference TRBV9 and TRBJ2-7): DSGVTQTPKHLITATGQRVTLRCSPRSGDLSVYWYQQSLDQGLQFLIQYYNGEERAKGNILERFSAQQFPDLHSELNLSSLELGDSALYFCASSVERGEAVEQYFGPGTRLTVT.

The rearrangement uses TRBV2 and TRBJ1-2; D is unresolved. V was cut by 3 bases and J by 3 bases, with 8 bases left in between. The CDR3 sequence is 13 residues long. The germline CDR1 and CDR2 sequences are SNHLY and FYNNEI. Here the CDR3 DNA reads TGTGCCAGCAGTGACGCCGAGGACTATGGCTACACCTTC. Protein sequence: CASSDAEDYGYTF.

The chain combines TRBV4-1 with TRBJ2-7, with 10 bases lining up with TRBD1. CDR3 length: 15 amino acids. V shed 1 base, J shed 7 bases, and the junction held 7 bases outside the gene matches. CDR1 and CDR2 from the germline V gene are MGHRA and YSYEKL. The CDR3 is CASSQAGQGTGEQYF. The DNA for the CDR3 is TGCGCCAGCAGCCAAGCGGGACAGGGGACCGGGGAGCAGTACTTC.

This chain connects TRBV19 to TRBJ2-1, with 9 bases fitting TRBD1. Germline V gene lookup returns CDR1 LNHDA and CDR2 SQIVND (reference sequence). V lost 9 bases, J lost 4 bases, and 10 bases stayed unmatched. There are 15 residues in the CDR3. The CDR3 coding sequence is TGTGCCAGCATGGGCGGGACAGGGTATTACAATGAGCAGTTCTTC. Its translation is CASMGGTGYYNEQFF.

This chain links TRBV14 with TRBJ2-5; 7 nucleotides line up with TRBD1. The CDR3 has 15 amino acids. Germline CDR1 SGHDN, CDR2 FVKESK. Losses at the gene ends were 5 bases for V and 2 bases for J; bases not matched to a gene: 8. The CDR3: CASSARQGTQETQYF. The CDR3, as DNA: TGTGCCAGCAGCGCCCGACAGGGTACTCAAGAGACCCAGTACTTC.

The V call is TRBV5-6, the J call TRBJ1-1; 7 positions agree with TRBD1. This CDR3 contains 14 residues. Germline V gene sequence: CDR1 SGHDT, CDR2 YYEEEE. V lost 7 bases, J lost 1 base, and 7 bases stayed unmatched. Here the CDR3 reads CASCDRAANTEAFF. CDR3 in DNA: TGTGCCAGCTGCGACAGGGCTGCGAACACTGAAGCTTTCTTT.

The chain recombines TRBV7-2 with TRBJ2-7, with 7 bases identical to TRBD1. This CDR3 is 14 amino acids long. V shed 4 bases and J 2 bases; nucleotides not matched to a gene: 5. Germline V gene data show CDR1 as SGHTA and CDR2 as FQGNSA. The CDR3 coding sequence is TGTGCCAGCAGCTATAGGACAGGCGCCTACGAGCAGTACTTC. Its protein is CASSYRTGAYEQYF.

The rearrangement joins TRBV5-5 to TRBJ2-1; 9 nucleotides align to TRBD2. V lost 0 bases and J lost 8; bases outside the gene matches: 6. The V gene's germline CDR1 is SGHKS and CDR2 YYEKEE (reference sequence). The CDR3 runs 15 residues. Written as DNA, the CDR3 is TGTGCCAGCAGCTTGGACGGCGGGGGGGCGTATGAGCAGTTCTTC. As protein: CASSLDGGGAYEQFF.

This chain joins TRBV19 and TRBJ1-3, with no clear D. The CDR3 spans 14 residues. CDR1 and CDR2 from the germline V gene are LNHDA and SQIVND (reference sequence). V lost 0 bases and J 0 bases, leaving 3 bases between the germline ends. The CDR3 reads CASSIDNSGNTIYF. The CDR3 DNA sequence: TGTGCCAGTAGTATAGACAACTCTGGAAACACCATATATTTT.

CDR3 residues: CASSLASSTNEKLFF. The CDR3 coding sequence is TGTGCCAGCAGCTTAGCATCCTCAACTAATGAAAAACTGTTTTTT. J is TRBJ1-4 and V is TRBV7-9; the D is unclear. V was trimmed by 0 bases and J by 0 bases, leaving 5 bases between them. Germline assignment: CDR1 SEHNR and CDR2 FQNEAQ (reference sequence). The CDR3 runs 15 residues.

The chain employs TRBV11-2 and TRBJ1-3; no firm D call. Germline CDR1 is SGHAT and CDR2 is FQNNGV. V was pared by 3 bases and J by 3 bases, with 12 bases between. There are 15 residues in the CDR3. CDR3 bases: TGTGCCAGCAGCTTCTCCCGGGGTCTTGGAAACACCATATATTTT. Its protein is CASSFSRGLGNTIYF.

The CDR3 nucleotides read TGTGCCAGCTCACTGGGACAGGGACTCGAAGCTTTCTTT. Residues: CASSLGQGLEAFF. The rearrangement uses TRBV18 and TRBJ1-1; the match to TRBD1 covers 9 bases. The junction had 5 bases not matched to a gene; V was cut back by 4 bases and J by 8 bases. This CDR3 contains 13 residues. The germline CDR1 and CDR2 sequences are KGHSH and LQKENI.

About this clone: Its ends do not fully match the called genes, so a read error is possible. V usage is TRBV4-1 and J usage is TRBJ2-5, with D perhaps matching TRBD2 (6 bases). The CDR3 has 11 residues. Germline V CDR1 and CDR2: MGHRA, YSYEKL. For the CDR3, the DNA is TGCGCCAGCAGCCAGGACTATTTCGTCGACTTC. Translated, it gives CASSQDYFVDF.